These T cell receptor beta chains were read from a single sample in a study of shared clonotypes between healthy human individuals. Repertoires were generated with immunoSEQ multiplex PCR, while TCRdb's copy carries only in-frame clones and drops some. Altogether about 2 million clones are present, 85% to 95% being singletons, with the ten largest covering under 0.15%. The specimen sequenced was naive CD4+ T cells sorted from blood. The source of these receptors is a man between 18 and 35 years old in good health. Both conserved end residues are part of each CDR3. The order of the fields is CDR3 protein, CDR3 DNA, J gene, clone size, V gene, D gene. A D gene is named only where the DNA matches it firmly. Clone sizes are given selectively: once, few, many, or a class where the clone is expanded.

CDR3aa: CATSRGGSGIGETQYF; CDR3nt: TGTGCCACCAGCAGAGGGGGTAGCGGGATCGGGGAGACCCAGTACTTC; j_gene: TRBJ2-5; abundance: NA; v_gene: TRBV15; d_gene: TRBD2
CDR3aa: CASSSAGAHSGNTIYF; CDR3nt: TGTGCCAGCAGTTCTGCAGGGGCCCACTCTGGAAACACCATATATTTT; j_gene: TRBJ1-3; abundance: NA; v_gene: TRBV28; d_gene: NA
CDR3aa: CASSLGGTNQETQYF; CDR3nt: TGCGCCAGCAGCTTGGGCGGGACAAACCAAGAGACCCAGTACTTC; j_gene: TRBJ2-5; abundance: NA; v_gene: TRBV5-1; d_gene: NA
CDR3aa: CASILGTGGGGYTF; CDR3nt: TGTGCCAGCATCCTGGGAACAGGCGGGGGTGGCTACACCTTC; j_gene: TRBJ1-2; abundance: NA; v_gene: TRBV6-1; d_gene: NA
CDR3aa: CASSELGTSGPYNEQFF; CDR3nt: TGTGCCAGCAGTGAACTCGGGACTAGCGGGCCCTACAATGAGCAGTTCTTC; j_gene: TRBJ2-1; abundance: NA; v_gene: TRBV6-1; d_gene: TRBD2
CDR3aa: CASSLLTPGGTGELFF; CDR3nt: TGTGCCAGCAGCTTGTTAACACCCGGTGGGACCGGGGAGCTGTTTTTT; j_gene: TRBJ2-2; abundance: NA; v_gene: TRBV5-5; d_gene: NA
CDR3aa: CASSFGLATGELFF; CDR3nt: TGTGCCAGCAGCTTCGGACTAGCCACCGGGGAGCTGTTTTTT; j_gene: TRBJ2-2; abundance: NA; v_gene: TRBV7-9; d_gene: TRBD2
CDR3aa: CASRAGTSSNYGYTF; CDR3nt: TGCGCCAGCAGAGCCGGGACCAGTTCTAACTATGGCTACACCTTC; j_gene: TRBJ1-2; abundance: NA; v_gene: TRBV5-1; d_gene: NA
CDR3aa: CASSQRGLGNTIYF; CDR3nt: TGCGCCAGCAGCCAGCGGGGGCTTGGAAACACCATATATTTT; j_gene: TRBJ1-3; abundance: NA; v_gene: TRBV5-1; d_gene: NA
CDR3aa: CSVVWLAGYEQYF; CDR3nt: TGCAGCGTTGTCTGGTTAGCGGGATACGAGCAGTACTTC; j_gene: TRBJ2-7; abundance: NA; v_gene: TRBV29-1; d_gene: TRBD2
CDR3aa: CASSERGGYGYTF; CDR3nt: TGTGCCAGCAGCGAACGAGGGGGCTATGGCTACACCTTC; j_gene: TRBJ1-2; abundance: NA; v_gene: TRBV5-4; d_gene: NA
CDR3aa: CASSPRGLAGAFF; CDR3nt: TGTGCCAGCAGTCCAAGAGGGCTGGCGGGAGCTTTCTTT; j_gene: TRBJ1-1; abundance: NA; v_gene: TRBV27; d_gene: NA
CDR3aa: CASSPPGQGYGYTF; CDR3nt: TGCGCCAGCAGCCCCCCGGGACAGGGGTATGGCTACACCTTC; j_gene: TRBJ1-2; abundance: once; v_gene: TRBV4-1; d_gene: TRBD1
CDR3aa: CASSMDRGRNQPQHF; CDR3nt: TGTGCCAGCAGCATGGACAGGGGGCGGAATCAGCCCCAGCATTTT; j_gene: TRBJ1-5; abundance: NA; v_gene: TRBV5-6; d_gene: TRBD1
CDR3aa: CASSLGDRSSLGYF; CDR3nt: TGTGCCAGCAGCTTGGGGGACAGGTCCTCTCTAGGGTACTTC; j_gene: TRBJ2-7; abundance: NA; v_gene: TRBV5-6; d_gene: TRBD1
CDR3aa: CASSLGTSGRTDTQYF; CDR3nt: TGTGCCAGCAGCTTAGGCACTAGCGGTCGCACAGATACGCAGTATTTT; j_gene: TRBJ2-3; abundance: NA; v_gene: TRBV7-2; d_gene: TRBD2
CDR3aa: CASSSRETGELFF; CDR3nt: TGCGCCAGCAGCTCGAGGGAGACCGGGGAGCTGTTTTTT; j_gene: TRBJ2-2; abundance: NA; v_gene: TRBV5-1; d_gene: NA
CDR3aa: CASSLGGFSNQPQHF; CDR3nt: TGTGCCAGCAGCTTAGGAGGGTTTAGCAATCAGCCCCAGCATTTT; j_gene: TRBJ1-5; abundance: NA; v_gene: TRBV7-9; d_gene: NA
CDR3aa: CASSPWGGLNTGELFF; CDR3nt: TGTGCCAGCAGCCCCTGGGGGGGGTTGAACACCGGGGAGCTGTTTTTT; j_gene: TRBJ2-2; abundance: NA; v_gene: TRBV7-9; d_gene: TRBD2
CDR3aa: CASSSGSYNEQFF; CDR3nt: TGTGCCAGCAGCTCCGGCTCCTACAATGAGCAGTTCTTC; j_gene: TRBJ2-1; abundance: once; v_gene: TRBV7-2; d_gene: NA
CDR3aa: CASSIAGGKTGELFF; CDR3nt: TGTGCCAGTAGTATAGCGGGGGGCAAAACCGGGGAGCTGTTTTTT; j_gene: TRBJ2-2; abundance: NA; v_gene: TRBV19; d_gene: NA
CDR3aa: CASSSAGPAGGPNEQFF; CDR3nt: TGCGCCAGCAGTTCCGCCGGTCCAGCGGGAGGGCCCAATGAGCAGTTCTTC; j_gene: TRBJ2-1; abundance: NA; v_gene: TRBV5-1; d_gene: TRBD2
CDR3aa: CASIPRVAGYEQYF; CDR3nt: TGTGCCAGCATCCCCCGGGTAGCGGGGTACGAGCAGTACTTC; j_gene: TRBJ2-7; abundance: once; v_gene: TRBV28; d_gene: TRBD2
CDR3aa: CASRRRQGDSYEQYF; CDR3nt: TGTGCCAGTAGAAGGAGACAGGGGGATTCCTACGAGCAGTACTTC; j_gene: TRBJ2-7; abundance: NA; v_gene: TRBV19; d_gene: TRBD1
CDR3aa: CAASAGAGEQYF; CDR3nt: TGTGCCGCCAGCGCGGGGGCTGGCGAGCAGTACTTC; j_gene: TRBJ2-7; abundance: NA; v_gene: TRBV7-9; d_gene: NA
CDR3aa: CASSFTAGNEKLFF; CDR3nt: TGTGCCAGCAGTTTTACGGCGGGCAATGAAAAACTGTTTTTT; j_gene: TRBJ1-4; abundance: once; v_gene: TRBV28; d_gene: NA
CDR3aa: CASSLLTGSSGNTIYF; CDR3nt: TGTGCCAGCAGTTTATTGACAGGGAGCTCTGGAAACACCATATATTTT; j_gene: TRBJ1-3; abundance: NA; v_gene: TRBV28; d_gene: TRBD1
CDR3aa: CASYRAGSGYTF; CDR3nt: TGTGCCAGCTACCGGGCAGGGTCTGGCTACACCTTC; j_gene: TRBJ1-2; abundance: NA; v_gene: TRBV6-1; d_gene: NA
CDR3aa: CASSTGVRQPQHF; CDR3nt: TGTGCCAGCAGCACAGGGGTAAGGCAGCCCCAGCATTTT; j_gene: TRBJ1-5; abundance: NA; v_gene: TRBV28; d_gene: TRBD1
CDR3aa: CASREGFRYGYTF; CDR3nt: TGTGCCAGTCGGGAGGGGTTTCGGTATGGCTACACCTTC; j_gene: TRBJ1-2; abundance: NA; v_gene: TRBV19; d_gene: NA
CDR3aa: CASSLGEDPRIYGYTF; CDR3nt: TGCGCCAGCAGCTTAGGGGAGGATCCCCGGATCTATGGCTACACCTTC; j_gene: TRBJ1-2; abundance: NA; v_gene: TRBV5-1; d_gene: NA
CDR3aa: CASSLGMGRSYEQYF; CDR3nt: TGTGCCAGCAGCTTAGGGATGGGTCGCTCCTACGAGCAGTACTTC; j_gene: TRBJ2-7; abundance: NA; v_gene: TRBV11-2; d_gene: NA
CDR3aa: CASSWGQGETQYF; CDR3nt: TGTGCCAGCAGTTGGGGACAGGGAGAGACCCAGTACTTC; j_gene: TRBJ2-5; abundance: NA; v_gene: TRBV11-3; d_gene: TRBD1
CDR3aa: CASSDLATGIEQYF; CDR3nt: TGTGCCAGCAGCGACCTAGCAACCGGGATCGAGCAGTACTTC; j_gene: TRBJ2-7; abundance: NA; v_gene: TRBV9; d_gene: NA
CDR3aa: CASSLIRNTEAFF; CDR3nt: TGTGCCAGCAGCTTAATACGGAACACTGAAGCTTTCTTT; j_gene: TRBJ1-1; abundance: NA; v_gene: TRBV7-8; d_gene: NA
CDR3aa: CASSVGSHYNEQFF; CDR3nt: TGTGCCAGCAGCGTAGGTAGTCACTACAATGAGCAGTTCTTC; j_gene: TRBJ2-1; abundance: NA; v_gene: TRBV9; d_gene: NA
CDR3aa: CASSAPRDGSYEQYF; CDR3nt: TGTGCCAGCAGCGCGCCCCGGGACGGCTCCTACGAGCAGTACTTC; j_gene: TRBJ2-7; abundance: NA; v_gene: TRBV5-4; d_gene: NA
CDR3aa: CASSLYETTYNEQFF; CDR3nt: TGCGCCAGCAGCCTCTATGAAACTACCTACAATGAGCAGTTCTTC; j_gene: TRBJ2-1; abundance: NA; v_gene: TRBV5-1; d_gene: NA
CDR3aa: CASSLAGVETQYF; CDR3nt: TGTGCCAGCAGCTTAGCAGGGGTGGAGACCCAGTACTTC; j_gene: TRBJ2-5; abundance: NA; v_gene: TRBV7-6; d_gene: NA
CDR3aa: CASSITGPSYEQYF; CDR3nt: TGTGCCAGTAGTATAACCGGACCGTCCTACGAGCAGTACTTC; j_gene: TRBJ2-7; abundance: NA; v_gene: TRBV19; d_gene: NA
CDR3aa: CASSLAGTGGRPEKLFF; CDR3nt: TGCGCCAGCAGCTTGGCTGGGACAGGGGGCCGGCCTGAAAAACTGTTTTTT; j_gene: TRBJ1-4; abundance: NA; v_gene: TRBV5-1; d_gene: TRBD1
CDR3aa: CASSQEGPGANGYTF; CDR3nt: TGTGCCAGCAGCCAAGAGGGGCCGGGGGCAAATGGCTACACCTTC; j_gene: TRBJ1-2; abundance: NA; v_gene: TRBV4-2; d_gene: NA
CDR3aa: CASSAGTSGNNEQFF; CDR3nt: TGTGCCAGCAGTGCCGGGACTAGCGGAAACAATGAGCAGTTCTTC; j_gene: TRBJ2-1; abundance: NA; v_gene: TRBV2; d_gene: TRBD2
CDR3aa: CASSQDSLTSGRFTDTQYF; CDR3nt: TGCGCCAGCAGCCAAGATAGTCTCACTAGCGGGAGATTCACAGATACGCAGTATTTT; j_gene: TRBJ2-3; abundance: NA; v_gene: TRBV4-1; d_gene: TRBD2
CDR3aa: CASSLTGFDEQYF; CDR3nt: TGCGCCAGCAGCTTGACAGGGTTCGACGAGCAGTACTTC; j_gene: TRBJ2-7; abundance: few; v_gene: TRBV5-1; d_gene: NA
CDR3aa: CASSIMTETEAFF; CDR3nt: TGTGCCAGCAGCATCATGACGGAGACTGAAGCTTTCTTT; j_gene: TRBJ1-1; abundance: NA; v_gene: TRBV2; d_gene: NA
CDR3aa: CASLGRLLGNTEAFF; CDR3nt: TGTGCCAGCTTGGGGCGGCTTTTGGGAAACACTGAAGCTTTCTTT; j_gene: TRBJ1-1; abundance: NA; v_gene: TRBV18; d_gene: NA
CDR3aa: CASSREGQGSNSPLHF; CDR3nt: TGCGCCAGCAGTCGTGAGGGACAGGGATCGAATTCACCCCTCCACTTT; j_gene: TRBJ1-6; abundance: once; v_gene: TRBV5-1; d_gene: TRBD1
CDR3aa: CASSQDRGRYEQYF; CDR3nt: TGCGCCAGCAGCCAGGACAGGGGGCGTTACGAGCAGTACTTC; j_gene: TRBJ2-7; abundance: NA; v_gene: TRBV5-1; d_gene: TRBD1
CDR3aa: CASSLTGQGIQTQYF; CDR3nt: TGCGCCAGCAGCTTGACGGGACAGGGGATTCAGACCCAGTACTTC; j_gene: TRBJ2-5; abundance: once; v_gene: TRBV5-1; d_gene: TRBD1
CDR3aa: CAISEGGQGAQLSF; CDR3nt: TGTGCCATCAGTGAAGGGGGACAGGGGGCCCAGCTCTCCTTC; j_gene: TRBJ1-2; abundance: NA; v_gene: TRBV10-3; d_gene: TRBD1
CDR3aa: CASSVGAGVNIQYF; CDR3nt: TGTGCCAGCAGCGTAGGGGCGGGGGTGAACATTCAGTACTTC; j_gene: TRBJ2-4; abundance: NA; v_gene: TRBV9; d_gene: TRBD2
CDR3aa: CAWSDGLAATYGYTF; CDR3nt: TGTGCCTGGAGCGACGGGCTGGCCGCAACCTATGGCTACACCTTC; j_gene: TRBJ1-2; abundance: NA; v_gene: TRBV30; d_gene: NA
CDR3aa: CASSSGGPVSGELFF; CDR3nt: TGCGCCAGCAGCTCCGGGGGGCCCGTGTCAGGGGAGCTGTTTTTT; j_gene: TRBJ2-2; abundance: NA; v_gene: TRBV5-1; d_gene: NA
CDR3aa: CASLFGQLNTEAFF; CDR3nt: TGTGCCAGCCTTTTCGGCCAGTTGAACACTGAAGCTTTCTTT; j_gene: TRBJ1-1; abundance: NA; v_gene: TRBV5-6; d_gene: NA
CDR3aa: CASSPPTGGTYGYTF; CDR3nt: TGTGCCAGCTCACCACCGACAGGGGGGACCTATGGCTACACCTTC; j_gene: TRBJ1-2; abundance: NA; v_gene: TRBV18; d_gene: TRBD1
CDR3aa: CASSSSGGNNEQFF; CDR3nt: TGTGCCAGCAGTTCTAGCGGGGGCAACAATGAGCAGTTCTTC; j_gene: TRBJ2-1; abundance: NA; v_gene: TRBV6-5; d_gene: TRBD2
CDR3aa: CASGAGTGTAFF; CDR3nt: TGTGCCAGCGGAGCCGGGACAGGGACAGCTTTCTTT; j_gene: TRBJ1-1; abundance: NA; v_gene: TRBV7-6; d_gene: TRBD1
CDR3aa: CASSAVRTDPRGNEQFF; CDR3nt: TGTGCCAGCAGCGCCGTGAGGACCGACCCGAGGGGCAATGAGCAGTTCTTC; j_gene: TRBJ2-1; abundance: NA; v_gene: TRBV7-9; d_gene: NA